Below, 18 T cell receptor beta chains from the same sample are listed, as sequenced in a study of pediatric ulcerative colitis. Repertoires were generated with immunoSEQ multiplex PCR, while TCRdb's copy carries only in-frame clones and drops some. The repertoire consists of some 24,000 clones, with 65% to 80% occurring once and the leading ten covering about 8.3%. One to two pinch biopsies were taken from the rectum during colonoscopy. Input material: gut tissue. All receptors derive from a boy between 10 and 17 years old with severe ulcerative colitis.

To note about this clone: Other DNA sequences within the sample encode an identical CDR3. V and J are TRBV2 and TRBJ2-1; D ambiguous. The CDR3 length is 16 residues. Germline loops: CDR1 SNHLY, CDR2 FYNNEI. V lost 4 bases, J lost 0 bases, and 13 bases lay in between. In DNA form, the CDR3 reads TGTGCCAGCAGTGCTAGTACGGGTACCTCCTACAATGAGCAGTTCTTC. Translation gives CASSASTGTSYNEQFF.

The chain recombines TRBV4-3 with TRBJ2-1, with 8 bases fitting TRBD2. Trimming took 5 bases from V and 8 from J; bases not matched to a gene: 14. Looked up from germline, CDR1 is LGHNA and CDR2 is YSLEER. CDR3 length equals 16 residues. The DNA of the CDR3 is TGCGCCAGCAGCAACGGGAGGGAGGGCCATGTGGATGAGCAGTTCTTC. This encodes CASSNGREGHVDEQFF.

This clone was found once. The chain uses TRBV6-1 and TRBJ1-1; TRBD1 aligns across 11 bases. The CDR3 has 14 amino acids. The V gene's germline CDR1 is MNHNS and CDR2 SASEGT. After removal of 11 bases from V and 4 bases from J, the junction contained 9 bases not matched to a gene. CDR3 DNA: TGTGCCTCGAGGACAGGGGGCGAGAGCACTGAAGCTTTCTTT. Its protein product is CASRTGGESTEAFF.

This clone was detected only a few times. The chain carries TRBV19 and TRBJ1-4; 7 positions match TRBD1. The CDR3 spans 16 residues. The V and J ends lost 3 bases and 0 bases, in that order; junction bases with no gene match: 4. CDR1 and CDR2 from the germline V gene are LNHDA and SQIVND (reference sequence). For the CDR3, the DNA is TGTGCCAGTAGTATTGGACAGGCCGCAACTAATGAAAAACTGTTTTTT. Encoded protein: CASSIGQAATNEKLFF.

CDR3 DNA: TGTGCCAGCAGCTTAGTCGGACAGACATACAATGAGCAGTTCTTC. Translation gives CASSLVGQTYNEQFF. The V call is TRBV7-2, the J call TRBJ2-1, with a possible D match to TRBD1 (6 bases). V was shortened by 1 base and J by 4 bases, with 11 bases between the two germline ends. CDR1 is SGHTA and CDR2 is FQGNSA in the germline V gene. This CDR3 region has 15 residues. The entire variable domain, with the rest obtained from reference TRBV7-2 and TRBJ2-1, is as follows: GAGVSQSPSNKVTEKGKDVELRCDPISGHTALYWYRQSLGQGLEFLIYFQGNSAPDKSGLPSDRFSAERTGGSVSTLTIQRTQQEDSAVYLCASSLVGQTYNEQFFGPGTRLTVL.

This sequence joins TRBV5-1 and TRBJ1-5; D is uncertain. Per the germline V gene, CDR1 is SGHRS and CDR2 is YFSETQ. Trimming took off 1 base at V and 10 bases at J, with 18 bases between the two ends. The CDR3 extends over 15 amino acids. CDR3 nucleotides: TGCGCCAGCAGCTTGTCCGGGCAGAAAGAACACCCCCAGCATTTT. This encodes CASSLSGQKEHPQHF.

J is TRBJ2-7 and V is TRBV4-3; D is ambiguous. CDR1 and CDR2 from the germline V gene are LGHNA and YSLEER. V was trimmed by 2 bases and J by 6 bases, leaving 20 bases between them. There are 16 residues in the CDR3. This CDR3 reads CASSQLVGIRPGEQYF. The CDR3 nucleotides are TGCGCCAGCAGCCAATTAGTGGGCATTCGACCCGGCGAGCAGTACTTC.

Comment on this clone: Other DNA sequences in the sample encode the same CDR3. The chain has TRBV2 and TRBJ2-7, with 11 bases identical to TRBD2. The V and J ends lost 7 bases and 0 bases, in that order; junction bases with no gene match: 14. The CDR3 covers 18 residues. Per germline, CDR1 SNHLY and CDR2 FYNNEI. The CDR3 protein is CASMRGLAASFLSYEQYF. The CDR3 nucleotides are TGTGCCAGCATGCGGGGACTAGCGGCCTCCTTCCTCTCCTACGAGCAGTACTTC.

This clone was found once. V gene TRBV2 combines with J gene TRBJ2-1, with TRBD2 identical over 8 bases. Germline lookup yields CDR1 SNHLY and CDR2 FYNNEI. Losses at the gene ends were 4 bases for V and 9 bases for J; bases not matched to a gene: 5. The CDR3 contains 13 residues. CDR3 DNA sequence: TGTGCCAGCAGTGGTTGGAGCGGGAGTGAGCAGTTCTTC. It translates to CASSGWSGSEQFF.

V gene TRBV5-5 combines with J gene TRBJ2-7; tentatively, D is TRBD2 (6 bases). V was clipped by 0 bases and J by 1 base, with 14 bases between them. Germline assignment: CDR1 SGHKS and CDR2 YYEKEE (reference sequence). This CDR3 is built from 16 residues. DNA of the CDR3: TGTGCCAGCAGCTTGGACGGGAGCGATCGGTCCTACGAGCAGTACTTC. Its translation is CASSLDGSDRSYEQYF.

The chain is built from TRBV14 and TRBJ2-3; D is ambiguous. V was trimmed by 1 base and J by 3 bases, leaving 2 bases between them. Germline V lookup: CDR1 SGHDN, CDR2 FVKESK. The CDR3 spans 12 residues. CDR3 in amino acids: CASSQATDTQYF. CDR3 in DNA: TGTGCCAGCAGCCAAGCAACAGATACGCAGTATTTT.

The gene calls are TRBV15 and TRBJ2-5, with D possibly TRBD1 on 6 matching bases. Germline V gene lookup returns CDR1 LNHNV and CDR2 YYDKDF (reference sequence). The V gene lost 1 base and the J gene lost 3 bases, with 15 bases spanning the gap. The length of the CDR3 is 16 residues. CDR3 in DNA: TGTGCCACCAGCAGAGGTGACAGGCCCGGAAAAGAGACCCAGTACTTC. Translation: CATSRGDRPGKETQYF.

For the CDR3, the DNA is TGTGCCAGCAGTCGGGGACAGTCAAGCGAAGCTTTCTTT. The encoded protein is CASSRGQSSEAFF. The rearrangement links TRBV6-5 to TRBJ1-1; 7 bases are shared with TRBD1. The V segment lost 5 bases and the J segment 8 bases; nucleotides outside the gene matches: 8. CDR3 length: 13 amino acids. CDR1 MNHEY and CDR2 SVGAGI come from the germline V gene.

The V and J genes are TRBV5-1 and TRBJ2-7, with D perhaps matching TRBD1 (6 bases). Germline loops: CDR1 SGHRS, CDR2 YFSETQ. V lost 2 bases and J lost 2, with 8 bases in between. This CDR3 is 13 amino acids long. Here the CDR3 reads CASSLGTTYEQYF. The CDR3 region has the DNA TGCGCCAGCAGCTTAGGGACAACCTACGAGCAGTACTTC.

This chain uses TRBV5-1 with TRBJ2-3; D not certain. Germline loops: CDR1 SGHRS, CDR2 YFSETQ. The ends were cut back, 4 bases at V and 0 bases at J, with 9 bases in the middle. The CDR3 contains 14 residues. CDR3 sequence reads: CASSVQHSTDTQYF. The CDR3 DNA follows: TGCGCCAGCAGCGTTCAGCATAGCACAGATACGCAGTATTTT.

This clone has only a few counts. The rearrangement joins TRBV11-3 to TRBJ1-3; D remains ambiguous. V lost 6 bases to trimming and J lost 0 bases, with 12 bases between them. Germline CDR1 reads SGHNT; CDR2 reads YENEEA. The CDR3 length is 15 residues. CDR3 residues: CASSSRQTSGNTIYF. Here the CDR3 DNA reads TGTGCCAGCAGTAGCAGGCAGACCTCTGGAAACACCATATATTTT.

The chain employs TRBV4-1 and TRBJ1-5; tentative D call: TRBD1 (6 bases). V was cut by 1 base and J by 3 bases, with 10 bases left in between. The germline CDR1 and CDR2 sequences are MGHRA and YSYEKL. This CDR3 comprises 15 residues. CDR3 residues: CASSQGPGDNQPQHF. CDR3 bases: TGCGCCAGCAGCCAAGGACCAGGGGACAATCAGCCCCAGCATTTT.

This clone was observed a handful of times. The V and J genes are TRBV6-6 and TRBJ1-4; 8 nucleotides align to TRBD1. V shed 5 bases, J shed 8 bases, and the junction held 7 bases outside the gene matches. This CDR3 spans 14 amino acids. Per germline, CDR1 MNHNY and CDR2 SVGAGI (reference sequence). CDR3 sequence: CASSQGAWDEKLFF. The DNA for the CDR3 is TGTGCCAGCAGTCAGGGGGCGTGGGACGAAAAACTGTTTTTT.